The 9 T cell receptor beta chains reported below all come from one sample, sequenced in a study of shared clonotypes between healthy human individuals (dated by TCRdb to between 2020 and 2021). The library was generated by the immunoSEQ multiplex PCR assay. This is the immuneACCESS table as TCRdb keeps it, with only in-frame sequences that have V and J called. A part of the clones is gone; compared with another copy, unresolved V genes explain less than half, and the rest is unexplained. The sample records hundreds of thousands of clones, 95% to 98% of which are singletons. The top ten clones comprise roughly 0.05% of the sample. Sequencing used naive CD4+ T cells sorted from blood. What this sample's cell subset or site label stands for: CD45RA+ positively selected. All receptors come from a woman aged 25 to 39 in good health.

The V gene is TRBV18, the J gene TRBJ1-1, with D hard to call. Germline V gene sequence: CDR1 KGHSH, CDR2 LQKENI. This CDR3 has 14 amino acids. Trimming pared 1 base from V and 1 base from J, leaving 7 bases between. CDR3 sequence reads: CASSPQGPNTEAFF. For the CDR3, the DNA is TGTGCCAGCTCACCACAGGGCCCGAACACTGAAGCTTTCTTT. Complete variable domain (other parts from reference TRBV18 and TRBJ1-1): NAGVMQNPRHLVRRRGQEARLRCSPMKGHSHVYWYRQLPEEGLKFMVYLQKENIIDESGMPKERFSAEFPKEGPSILRIQQVVRGDSAAYFCASSPQGPNTEAFFGQGTRLTVV.

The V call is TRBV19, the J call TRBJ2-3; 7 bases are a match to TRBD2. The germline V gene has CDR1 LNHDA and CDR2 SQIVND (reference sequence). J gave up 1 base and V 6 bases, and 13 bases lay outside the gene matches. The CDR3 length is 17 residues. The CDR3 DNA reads TGTGCCAGTAGCTACAGAAGCGGGATTGGGGGCACAGATACGCAGTATTTT. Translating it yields CASSYRSGIGGTDTQYF.

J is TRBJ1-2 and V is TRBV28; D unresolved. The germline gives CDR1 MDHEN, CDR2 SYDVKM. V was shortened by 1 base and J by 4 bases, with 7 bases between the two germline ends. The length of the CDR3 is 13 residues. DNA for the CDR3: TGTGCCAGCAGTTTATCGAATAGCTATGGCTACACCTTC. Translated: CASSLSNSYGYTF.

CDR3 loop: CASSSATGYYGYTF. DNA of the CDR3: TGTGCCAGCAGCTCCGCCACAGGGTACTATGGCTACACCTTC. The rearrangement joins TRBV13 to TRBJ1-2, with D possibly matching TRBD1 (6 bases). CDR3 length equals 14 residues. Germline CDR1 PRHDT, CDR2 FYEKMQ (reference sequence). Trimming shortened V by 4 bases and J by 3 bases, and 12 bases separated the two germline ends. The complete variable domain, with remaining parts taken from reference TRBV13 and TRBJ1-2, reads AAGVIQSPRHLIKEKRETATLKCYPIPRHDTVYWYQQGPGQDPQFLISFYEKMQSDKGSIPDRFSAQQFSDYHSELNMSSLELGDSALYFCASSSATGYYGYTFGSGTRLTVV.

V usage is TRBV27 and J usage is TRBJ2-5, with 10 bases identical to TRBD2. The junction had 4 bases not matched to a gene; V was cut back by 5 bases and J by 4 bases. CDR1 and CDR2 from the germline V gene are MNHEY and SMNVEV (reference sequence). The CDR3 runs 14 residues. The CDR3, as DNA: TGTGCCAGCAGTGGACGACTAGCGGGAGAGACCCAGTACTTC. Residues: CASSGRLAGETQYF.

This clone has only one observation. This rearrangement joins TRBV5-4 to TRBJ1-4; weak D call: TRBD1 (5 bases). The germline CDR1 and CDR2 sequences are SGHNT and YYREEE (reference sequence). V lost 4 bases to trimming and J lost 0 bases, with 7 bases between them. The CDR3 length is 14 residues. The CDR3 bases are TGTGCCAGCAGCGTGGGACCAACTAATGAAAAACTGTTTTTT. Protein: CASSVGPTNEKLFF. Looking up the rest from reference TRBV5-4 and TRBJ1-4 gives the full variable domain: ETGVTQSPTHLIKTRGQQVTLRCSSQSGHNTVSWYQQALGQGPQFIFQYYREEENGRGNFPPRFSGLQFPNYSSELNVNALELDDSALYLCASSVGPTNEKLFFGSGTQLSVL.

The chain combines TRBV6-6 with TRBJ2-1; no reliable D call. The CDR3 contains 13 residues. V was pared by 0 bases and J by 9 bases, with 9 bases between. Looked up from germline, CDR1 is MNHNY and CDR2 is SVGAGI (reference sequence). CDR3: CASSYSNLSEQFF. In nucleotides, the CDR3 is TGTGCCAGCAGTTACTCGAACCTAAGTGAGCAGTTCTTC.

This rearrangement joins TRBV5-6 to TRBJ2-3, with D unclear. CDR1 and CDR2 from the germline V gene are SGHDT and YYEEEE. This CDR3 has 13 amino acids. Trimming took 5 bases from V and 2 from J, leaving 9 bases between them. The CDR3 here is CASSQADTDTQYF. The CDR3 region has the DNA TGTGCCAGCAGTCAGGCAGACACAGATACGCAGTATTTT.

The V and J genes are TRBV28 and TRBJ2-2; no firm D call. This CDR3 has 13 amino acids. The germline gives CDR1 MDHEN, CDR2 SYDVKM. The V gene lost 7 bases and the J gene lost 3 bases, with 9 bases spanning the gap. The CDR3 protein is CASTSWDTGELFF. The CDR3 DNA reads TGTGCCAGCACCTCCTGGGACACCGGGGAGCTGTTTTTT.